This passage covers 8 T cell receptor beta chains from one sample sequenced in a study of blood T cell repertoires in COVID-19. Using immunoSEQ multiplex PCR, the repertoire was profiled, and TCRdb retains in-frame clones only, with some absent. Of 150,000 or so clones in the sample, 80% to 90% were seen once. The specimen sequenced was peripheral blood. The receptors stem from a woman aged 60-75 years with COVID-19, enrolled during active disease.

This clone was seen only once. J is TRBJ2-7 and V is TRBV10-1; a possible D gene is TRBD1 (6 bases). Trimming removed 4 bases at V and 0 bases at J, with 7 bases between. The CDR3 contains 13 residues. CDR1 WNHNN and CDR2 SYGVQD come from the germline V gene (reference sequence). Here the CDR3 DNA reads TGCGCCAGCAGTGTGGACAGCTCCTACGAGCAGTACTTC. Translating gives CASSVDSSYEQYF.

The chain is built from TRBV21-1 and TRBJ2-1; the D segment call TRBD1 is taken from the table without a DNA check. TRBV21-1 is deemed a pseudogene. CDR3 length: 20 residues. The CDR3 here is CASSKPIPFRVLPNYNEQFF. Written as DNA, the CDR3 is TGTGCCAGCAGCAAACCTATTCCCTTCAGGGTTCTGCCGAACTACAATGAGCAGTTCTTC.

The chain couples TRBV7-9 to TRBJ2-1, with D tentatively TRBD1 (5 bases). CDR1 is SEHNR and CDR2 is FQNEAQ in the germline V gene (reference sequence). V gave up 7 bases and J gave up 8 bases, with 12 bases separating them. There are 12 residues in the CDR3. The CDR3 spells CASTIGVDEQFF. The CDR3 coding sequence is TGTGCCAGCACCATAGGGGTAGATGAGCAGTTCTTC.

The rearrangement links TRBV6-5 to TRBJ1-2; 8 bases are shared with TRBD1. Unmatched junction bases numbered 10, after V lost 6 bases and J lost 4 bases. This CDR3 has 15 amino acids. CDR1 and CDR2 (germline): MNHEY, SVGAGI. The CDR3 spells CASRPPGGLGYGYTF. As DNA, the CDR3 is TGTGCCAGCAGACCCCCAGGGGGCCTGGGCTATGGCTACACCTTC.

V and J are TRBV6-6 and TRBJ1-2; 10 bases are shared with TRBD1. J lost 7 bases, V lost 5 bases, and 7 bases had no gene match. The CDR3 loop spans 14 amino acids. CDR1 and CDR2 (germline): MNHNY, SVGAGI (reference sequence). This chain's CDR3 is CASSTDRGLGGYTF. Here the CDR3 DNA reads TGTGCCAGCAGTACAGACAGGGGGCTAGGTGGCTACACCTTC.

The chain carries TRBV3-1 (or the pseudogene TRBV3-2) and TRBJ2-5, with 9 bases lining up with TRBD1. V was pared by 4 bases and J by 14 bases, with 5 bases of the junction left unmatched. Germline CDR1 and CDR2: LGHDT and YNNKEL (reference sequence). CDR3 length equals 11 residues. CDR3 sequence (DNA): TGTGCCAGCAGCCGCCGGGACAGGGAATACTTC. Translation gives CASSRRDREYF.

Note on this clone: Within the sample, other DNA sequences also encode this same CDR3. The chain uses TRBV7-3 and TRBJ1-1; possibly TRBD1 for D (5 bases). This CDR3 spans 13 amino acids. Looked up from germline, CDR1 is SGHTA and CDR2 is FQGTGA. Trimming removed 1 base at V and 5 bases at J, with 8 bases between. CDR3 in amino acids: CASSLSQGTEAFF. Written as DNA, the CDR3 is TGTGCCAGCAGCTTAAGCCAGGGAACTGAAGCTTTCTTT.

The J gene is TRBJ2-5, the V gene TRBV3-1 (or the pseudogene TRBV3-2), with 9 bases matching TRBD2. The CDR3 covers 16 residues. The V gene's germline CDR1 is LGHDT and CDR2 YNNKEL (reference sequence). The junction had 7 bases not matched to a gene; V was cut back by 0 bases and J by 5 bases. Here the CDR3 DNA reads TGTGCCAGCAGCCAAGATTCGCGGGGGGGCCCGGAGACCCAGTACTTC. Translating it yields CASSQDSRGGPETQYF.